This TCR beta chain was captured by sequencing in a study of blood T cell repertoires in COVID-19. Turning to the study itself: Samples of COVID-19 (acute and convalescent) were obtained from the United States, Italy and Spain. T cells, B-cell-depleted T cells, or PBMCs provided the cDNA or gDNA that served as material.

Seattle patients were enrolled during active infection and followed longitudinally. This clone was detected only once. Per the authors' pipeline: Quantification of nucleated cells was approximated via reference gene primer amplification. TCRdb's copy holds only in-frame clones and misses some; the assay was immunoSEQ multiplex PCR. V, J and clone size derive from that table, while D and trimming were established from the DNA sequence. The sample records more than 300,000 clones, 87% being singletons. The junction had 9 bases not matched to a gene; V was cut back by 2 bases and J by 4 bases. The CDR3 covers 16 residues. From germline, CDR1 is SGHTA and CDR2 FQGTGA.

The receptor's source is a woman under 40 with COVID-19, enrolled during active disease. The sample comprised peripheral blood. V usage is TRBV7-3 and J usage is TRBJ2-3, with 7 bases matching TRBD2. The CDR3 loop is CASSLGAGVVADTQYF. The DNA for the CDR3 is TGTGCCAGCAGCTTAGGGGCGGGAGTTGTCGCAGATACGCAGTATTTT.